Below are 3 T cell receptor beta chains sequenced from a single sample in a study of CD8 T cells in Susac syndrome. With random hexamers, roughly 0.45 to 1 ug RNA was reverse transcribed. TCRdb independently ran MiXCR on the immunoSEQ multiplex PCR reads; one entry per CDR3 protein. The repertoire holds approximately 190,000 distinct CDR3 sequences, with almost 96% as singletons. Sequencing was performed on CD4+ T cells from PBMCs. The receptors shown here come from a human donor with Susac syndrome.

This chain connects TRBV10-3 to TRBJ2-3, with D perhaps TRBD1 or TRBD2 (5 bases each). With 9 bases removed from V and 0 bases from J, the gap between germline ends came to 7 bases. This CDR3 spans 12 amino acids. Germline CDR1 ENHRY, CDR2 SYGVKD. The CDR3 protein is CAMGRSTDTQYF. In DNA, the CDR3 is TGTGCCATGGGACGGAGCACAGATACGCAGTATTTT.

The chain is built from TRBV20-1 and TRBJ2-5; 8 bases are a match to TRBD2. V was clipped by 6 bases and J by 0 bases; unmatched bases: 12. CDR3 length: 16 residues. CDR1 is DFQATT, CDR2 SNEGSKA, per germline (reference sequence). The CDR3 loop reads CSAPPILAGNQETQYF. The CDR3 coding sequence is TGCAGTGCCCCCCCTATTTTAGCGGGGAACCAAGAGACCCAGTACTTC.

The chain carries TRBV2 and TRBJ2-6; 8 nucleotides line up with TRBD1. V was pared by 8 bases and J by 2 bases, with 5 bases of the junction left unmatched. CDR1 and CDR2 from the germline V gene are SNHLY and FYNNEI. This CDR3 is built from 15 residues. The CDR3, as DNA: TGTGCCAGCCGACAGGGGCGGACTGGGGCCAACGTCCTGACTTTC. Encoded protein: CASRQGRTGANVLTF.